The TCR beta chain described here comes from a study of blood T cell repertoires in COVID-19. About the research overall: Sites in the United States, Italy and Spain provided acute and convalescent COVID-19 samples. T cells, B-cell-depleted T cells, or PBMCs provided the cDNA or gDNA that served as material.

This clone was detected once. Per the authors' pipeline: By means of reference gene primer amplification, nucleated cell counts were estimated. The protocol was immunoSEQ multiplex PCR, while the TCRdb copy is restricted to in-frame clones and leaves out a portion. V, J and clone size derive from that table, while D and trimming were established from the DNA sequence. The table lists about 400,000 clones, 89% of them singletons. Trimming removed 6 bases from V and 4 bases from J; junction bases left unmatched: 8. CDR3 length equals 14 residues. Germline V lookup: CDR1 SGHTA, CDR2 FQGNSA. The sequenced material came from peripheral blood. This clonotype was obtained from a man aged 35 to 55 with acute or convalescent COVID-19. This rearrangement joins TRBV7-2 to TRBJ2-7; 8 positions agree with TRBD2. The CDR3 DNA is TGTGCCAGCAGGATGGGACTAGAGAGGTACGAGCAGTACTTC. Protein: CASRMGLERYEQYF.